The 24 T cell receptor beta chains below come from one sample, sequenced in a study of blood T cell repertoires in COVID-19. Only in-frame clones appear in the TCRdb table, and some are missing; sequencing was by immunoSEQ multiplex PCR. The sample has 400,000 to 500,000 clones, roughly 90% seen once; the top ten hold approximately 1.8%. Sequencing input: PBMCs or T cells enriched from blood (not recorded which). These receptors all come from a woman aged 40 to 50 who had recovered from COVID-19.

V gene TRBV4-3 combines with J gene TRBJ1-1, with TRBD1 matching 8 bases. The CDR3 totals 13 residues. Per the germline V gene, CDR1 is LGHNA and CDR2 is YSLEER. Losses at the gene ends were 6 bases for V and 4 bases for J; bases not matched to a gene: 4. The CDR3 is CASRDRGITEAFF. The CDR3 DNA is TGCGCCAGCAGAGACAGGGGAATCACTGAAGCTTTCTTT.

Written as DNA, the CDR3 is TGTGCCAGTAGTTTACAGGGGCCCTCCTACGAGCAGTACTTC. It is translated as CASSLQGPSYEQYF. The chain carries TRBV19 and TRBJ2-7, with 7 bases aligning to TRBD1. The germline V gene has CDR1 LNHDA and CDR2 SQIVND (reference sequence). J lost 0 bases, V lost 5 bases, and 4 bases had no gene match. The CDR3 runs 14 residues. Full variable domain (missing parts from reference TRBV19 and TRBJ2-7): DGGITQSPKYLFRKEGQNVTLSCEQNLNHDAMYWYRQDPGQGLRLIYYSQIVNDFQKGDIAEGYSVSREKKESFPLTVTSAQKNPTAFYLCASSLQGPSYEQYFGPGTRLTVT.

The chain is built from TRBV5-1 and TRBJ2-7; 7 bases agree with TRBD1. Germline CDR1 reads SGHRS; CDR2 reads YFSETQ. V lost 7 bases, J lost 1 base, and 8 bases stayed unmatched. The CDR3 extends over 14 amino acids. The CDR3 nucleotides are TGCGCCAGCTGGGACAGCGTTAGTTCCTACGAGCAGTACTTC. Its protein product is CASWDSVSSYEQYF.

The V gene is TRBV5-8, the J gene TRBJ1-2, with D possibly TRBD1 on 5 matching bases. The CDR3 totals 15 residues. Per the germline V gene, CDR1 is SGHTS and CDR2 is YDEGEE. V was shortened by 7 bases and J by 2 bases, with 18 bases between the two germline ends. The CDR3 loop reads CASQASGGINYGYTF. As DNA, the CDR3 is TGTGCCAGCCAAGCGTCCGGGGGGATAAACTATGGCTACACCTTC.

The rearrangement uses TRBV7-2 and TRBJ1-2; TRBD1 matches 7 bases. This CDR3 contains 14 residues. V shed 1 base and J 4 bases; nucleotides not matched to a gene: 3. Looked up from germline, CDR1 is SGHTA and CDR2 is FQGNSA. CDR3 protein: CASSLGGQIYGYTF. The CDR3 DNA follows: TGTGCCAGCAGCTTAGGGGGACAGATCTATGGCTACACCTTC. The entire variable domain, with the rest obtained from reference TRBV7-2 and TRBJ1-2, is as follows: GAGVSQSPSNKVTEKGKDVELRCDPISGHTALYWYRQSLGQGLEFLIYFQGNSAPDKSGLPSDRFSAERTGGSVSTLTIQRTQQEDSAVYLCASSLGGQIYGYTFGSGTRLTVV.

J is TRBJ1-1 and V is TRBV11-3; tentative D call: TRBD1 (5 bases). The V and J ends lost 3 bases and 3 bases respectively, with 14 bases between them. Germline assignment: CDR1 SGHNT and CDR2 YENEEA. The CDR3 extends over 15 amino acids. The CDR3 region has the DNA TGTGCCAGCAGCTTGCGAGCAGGGTTGGACACTGAAGCTTTCTTT. Translation gives CASSLRAGLDTEAFF.

The rearrangement joins TRBV19 to TRBJ1-1, with D possibly TRBD1 on 6 matching bases. CDR3 length: 14 amino acids. CDR1 LNHDA and CDR2 SQIVND come from the germline V gene (reference sequence). Trimming removed 3 bases from V and 4 bases from J, with 12 bases in between. Here the CDR3 DNA reads TGTGCCAGTAGTATTTCAGGGGTCGGCACTGAAGCTTTCTTT. Translated, it gives CASSISGVGTEAFF. Full variable domain (outside the CDR3, taken from reference TRBV19 and TRBJ1-1): DGGITQSPKYLFRKEGQNVTLSCEQNLNHDAMYWYRQDPGQGLRLIYYSQIVNDFQKGDIAEGYSVSREKKESFPLTVTSAQKNPTAFYLCASSISGVGTEAFFGQGTRLTVV.

This chain links TRBV7-9 with TRBJ2-1; D is possibly TRBD2 (6 bases). Trimming stripped 3 bases from V and 6 bases from J, with 15 bases between. CDR3 length: 15 amino acids. The germline gives CDR1 SEHNR, CDR2 FQNEAQ (reference sequence). DNA for the CDR3: TGTGCCAGCAGCTTGTTACAGGAGGGATTCAATGAGCAGTTCTTC. Protein product: CASSLLQEGFNEQFF.

The chain combines TRBV28 with TRBJ2-2; possible D gene TRBD1, 5 bases. The CDR3 totals 16 residues. V was shortened by 2 bases and J by 7 bases, with 17 bases between the two germline ends. Germline V lookup: CDR1 MDHEN, CDR2 SYDVKM. Here the CDR3 reads CASSLPRAALSGELFF. CDR3 nucleotides: TGTGCCAGCAGTTTACCCAGGGCCGCCTTGAGCGGGGAGCTGTTTTTT. Drawing the rest from reference TRBV28 and TRBJ2-2, the complete variable domain is DVKVTQSSRYLVKRTGEKVFLECVQDMDHENMFWYRQDPGLGLRLIYFSYDVKMKEKGDIPEGYSVSREKKERFSLILESASTNQTSMYLCASSLPRAALSGELFFGEGSRLTVL.

The chain carries TRBV10-3 and TRBJ2-7; D is perhaps TRBD2 (6 bases). The germline CDR1 and CDR2 sequences are ENHRY and SYGVKD. V lost 6 bases and J 2 bases, leaving 14 bases between the germline ends. This CDR3 has 14 residues. The CDR3 sequence is CAIRSRERPYEQYF. The CDR3 bases are TGTGCCATCAGGAGCCGGGAGCGGCCCTACGAGCAGTACTTC.

The CDR3 loop is CASSYGTGITGANVLTF. CDR3 sequence (DNA): TGTGCCAGCAGCTACGGGACAGGGATCACTGGGGCCAACGTCCTGACTTTC. The rearrangement joins TRBV5-5 to TRBJ2-6; 9 positions match TRBD1. The CDR3 extends over 17 amino acids. CDR1 and CDR2 from the germline V gene are SGHKS and YYEKEE (reference sequence). After removal of 3 bases from V and 2 bases from J, the junction contained 6 bases not matched to a gene.

This sequence joins TRBV18 and TRBJ1-1; D gene uncertain. CDR3 length: 16 residues. Germline CDR1 is KGHSH and CDR2 is LQKENI. V lost 2 bases to trimming and J lost 0 bases, with 13 bases between them. The CDR3 is CASSPEMSSLNTEAFF. The CDR3 nucleotides read TGTGCCAGCTCACCAGAGATGTCTAGTCTGAACACTGAAGCTTTCTTT.

The gene calls are TRBV6-5 and TRBJ2-3; possibly TRBD2 for D (5 bases). Per the germline V gene, CDR1 is MNHEY and CDR2 is SVGAGI. The CDR3 spans 15 residues. V was shortened by 4 bases and J by 3 bases, with 14 bases between the two germline ends. CDR3 sequence reads: CASSLLAGGTDTQYF. CDR3 nucleotides: TGTGCCAGCAGTTTATTGGCGGGCGGGACAGATACGCAGTATTTT.

The J gene is TRBJ1-2, the V gene TRBV7-2; 8 positions match TRBD1. V shed 2 bases and J 4 bases; nucleotides not matched to a gene: 6. Per the germline V gene, CDR1 is SGHTA and CDR2 is FQGNSA. This CDR3 is built from 15 residues. CDR3 sequence (DNA): TGTGCCAGCAGCTTACAGGGGGCGCAGGGCTATGGCTACACCTTC. Translation gives CASSLQGAQGYGYTF. The full variable domain, completed using reference TRBV7-2 and TRBJ1-2, is GAGVSQSPSNKVTEKGKDVELRCDPISGHTALYWYRQSLGQGLEFLIYFQGNSAPDKSGLPSDRFSAERTGGSVSTLTIQRTQQEDSAVYLCASSLQGAQGYGYTFGSGTRLTVV.

The genes are TRBV6-6 and TRBJ1-3; D is undetermined. Germline CDR1 and CDR2: MNHNY and SVGAGI (reference sequence). The CDR3 covers 13 residues. Trimming pared 0 bases from V and 8 bases from J, leaving 8 bases between. The chain's CDR3 is CASSYSPEDTIYF. The CDR3 DNA reads TGTGCCAGCAGTTACTCCCCGGAGGACACCATATATTTT.

The V gene is TRBV24-1, the J gene TRBJ1-4; TRBD1 aligns across 8 bases. The germline V gene has CDR1 KGHDR and CDR2 SFDVKD. Germline trimming cut 7 bases from V and 3 bases from J; bases unmatched to any gene: 3. This CDR3 region has 14 residues. Here the CDR3 DNA reads TGTGCCACCAGCGGACAGGGTCCTAATGAAAAACTGTTTTTT. It codes for CATSGQGPNEKLFF.

The chain is built from TRBV27 and TRBJ2-7, with 8 bases identical to TRBD1. The junction had 3 bases not matched to a gene; V was cut back by 5 bases and J by 3 bases. CDR1 and CDR2 (germline): MNHEY, SMNVEV (reference sequence). The CDR3 loop spans 13 amino acids. The CDR3 coding sequence is TGTGCCAGCAGTGGGACAGGAAACTACGAGCAGTACTTC. Translation gives CASSGTGNYEQYF.

V usage is TRBV5-6 and J usage is TRBJ1-2; D is undetermined. V lost 0 bases and J lost 3, with 9 bases in between. From germline, CDR1 is SGHDT and CDR2 YYEEEE. The CDR3 is made up of 14 amino acids. The CDR3 region has the DNA TGTGCCAGCAGCTTGGTCGGGTTTGACTATGGCTACACCTTC. Translation gives CASSLVGFDYGYTF.

The rearrangement joins TRBV29-1 to TRBJ2-3, with D possibly matching TRBD2 (6 bases). Germline V gene lookup returns CDR1 SQVTM and CDR2 ANQGSEA. The CDR3 loop spans 14 amino acids. Trimming took 4 bases from V and 2 from J, leaving 13 bases between them. CDR3 region: CSVGIGGPTDTQYF. As DNA, the CDR3 is TGCAGCGTTGGGATCGGAGGGCCCACAGATACGCAGTATTTT.

CDR3 amino acids: CATSRGVGTGSYEQYF. The CDR3 DNA follows: TGTGCCACCAGCAGAGGAGTGGGGACAGGGTCCTACGAGCAGTACTTC. V and J are TRBV15 and TRBJ2-7; TRBD1 aligns across 9 bases. The CDR3 is made up of 16 amino acids. The germline V gene encodes CDR1 LNHNV and CDR2 YYDKDF (reference sequence). Trimming at V came to 1 base and at J to 1 base, leaving 5 bases not matched to a gene. The variable domain in full, completed from reference TRBV15 and TRBJ2-7, reads DAMVIQNPRYQVTQFGKPVTLSCSQTLNHNVMYWYQQKSSQAPKLLFHYYDKDFNNEADTPDNFQSRRPNTSFCFLDIRSPGLGDTAMYLCATSRGVGTGSYEQYFGPGTRLTVT.

The chain links TRBV5-4 to TRBJ2-5, with D perhaps TRBD2 (5 bases). Germline V gives CDR1 SGHNT, CDR2 YYREEE (reference sequence). CDR3 length equals 13 residues. V was clipped by 4 bases and J by 2 bases, with 9 bases between them. The CDR3 DNA is TGTGCCAGCAGCCGTGGCGGGCAAGAGACCCAGTACTTC. It translates to CASSRGGQETQYF.

CDR3 coding DNA: TGTGCCAGCAGCTTAGGCGTTTCGGGAGAGACCCAGTACTTC. It specifies CASSLGVSGETQYF. The rearrangement links TRBV7-8 to TRBJ2-5, with D uncertain. Germline lookup yields CDR1 SGHVS and CDR2 FQNEAQ. This CDR3 is built from 14 residues. The ends were cut back, 1 base at V and 4 bases at J, with 10 bases in the middle. Combining the CDR3 with reference TRBV7-8 and TRBJ2-5 gives the whole variable domain GAGVSQSPRYKVAKRGQDVALRCDPISGHVSLFWYQQALGQGPEFLTYFQNEAQLDKSGLPSDRFFAERPEGSVSTLKIQRTQQEDSAVYLCASSLGVSGETQYFGPGTRLLVL.

The rearrangement links TRBV7-9 to TRBJ2-7; TRBD2 aligns across 14 bases. CDR1 and CDR2 from the germline V gene are SEHNR and FQNEAQ (reference sequence). CDR3 length: 17 residues. V trimming: 4 bases; J trimming: 4 bases; junction bases outside the gene matches: 9. Here the CDR3 reads CASSSLRTSGRMYEQYF. The CDR3 DNA is TGTGCCAGCAGCTCCCTCAGGACTAGCGGGAGGATGTACGAGCAGTACTTC.

The chain carries TRBV14 and TRBJ1-2; 11 positions match TRBD1. In germline, CDR1 is SGHDN, CDR2 FVKESK. The CDR3 totals 16 residues. V shed 5 bases, J shed 3 bases, and the junction held 8 bases outside the gene matches. The CDR3 spells CASSFTGTGGYYGYTF. The DNA for the CDR3 is TGTGCCAGCAGCTTTACCGGGACAGGGGGTTACTATGGCTACACCTTC.